This T cell receptor beta chain emerged from a study of beta chain features in type 1 diabetes. Findings and caveats of the study: Researchers report that Type 1 diabetes patients had moderately but significantly shorter TCRB CDR3s across all four CD4+ subsets.

About this clone itself: Its antigen remains unknown.

From germline, CDR1 is SGHAT and CDR2 FQNNGV. The CDR3 consists of 18 residues. Trimming removed 5 bases from V and 1 base from J; junction bases left unmatched: 14. Expressed TCRB transcripts were sequenced because the isolated RNA had all been reverse transcribed beforehand. TCRdb keeps only in-frame clones here, not all; method: immunoSEQ multiplex PCR. The sample holds hundreds of thousands of clones, around an eighth seen once. The clonotype comes from a man between 18 and 29 years old with type 1 diabetes. Sequences were obtained from naive CD4+ T cells from blood. J is TRBJ2-7 and V is TRBV11-2; 10 bases agree with TRBD1. The CDR3 is CASSRDRGQKIESYEQYF. For the CDR3, the DNA is TGTGCCAGCAGCCGGGACAGGGGACAAAAAATCGAATCCTACGAGCAGTACTTC.